This T cell receptor beta chain was sequenced for a study of cytomegalovirus exposure and HLA in healthy donors. Study-wide points: The authors assumed roughly uniform sequencing depth across donors for presence/absence analyses.

Researchers ran the PCR with 60 Vbeta and 13 Jbeta primers. Clones were read by immunoSEQ multiplex PCR, and TCRdb kept only the in-frame ones, dropping some. In the table there are fewer than 250,000 clones, more than 75% of which are singletons. On this clone itself: Its antigen is currently unknown.

The CDR3 runs to 14 residues. The V gene end was trimmed by 4 bases and the J gene end by 7 bases; junction bases not matched to a gene: 5. Looked up from germline, CDR1 is SGHTS and CDR2 is YDEGEE. The chain recombines TRBV5-8 with TRBJ1-4, with TRBD1 identical over 9 bases. Sequencing input: PBMCs. The TCR comes from a woman aged 30 to 39 in good health and CMV-seropositive. Here the CDR3 reads CASSPGTGSEKLFF. CDR3 DNA sequence: TGTGCCAGCAGCCCCGGGACAGGGTCTGAAAAACTGTTTTTT.